Here is one T cell receptor (beta chain) with its context. Antigen: not known. This entry belongs to a study of shared clonotypes between healthy human individuals. Naive CD8 cells lacked CD45RO and underwent positive selection for CCR7, leaving out terminally differentiated effector memory CD45RA+ cells. Donors comprised healthy HIV-negative adults lacking recent acute infections or vaccinations. Evenly divided among several immunoSEQ plates was the genomic DNA of each subset. Only in-frame clones appear in the TCRdb table, and some are missing; sequencing was by immunoSEQ multiplex PCR. The sample records around 1.9 million clones, over 85% being singletons. Germline V lookup: CDR1 MDHEN, CDR2 SYDVKM. V dropped 8 bases and J dropped 6; count of bases not matched to a gene: 7. The CDR3 covers 13 residues. General study points: Sampling included only blood; tissue repertoires likely differ. Some naive CD4 clonotypes, 5% to 5.5%, turned up in common across a handful of donors.

The TCR originated in a man between 18 and 29 years old in good health. Some clones in this sample may be carry-over from other donors' samples. Source material: naive CD8+ T cells from PBMCs. V and J are TRBV28 and TRBJ2-7, with 10 nucleotides matching TRBD2. CDR3 loop: CASSPSGSREQYF. The CDR3 bases are TGTGCCAGCTCTCCTAGCGGGAGCCGCGAGCAGTACTTC.